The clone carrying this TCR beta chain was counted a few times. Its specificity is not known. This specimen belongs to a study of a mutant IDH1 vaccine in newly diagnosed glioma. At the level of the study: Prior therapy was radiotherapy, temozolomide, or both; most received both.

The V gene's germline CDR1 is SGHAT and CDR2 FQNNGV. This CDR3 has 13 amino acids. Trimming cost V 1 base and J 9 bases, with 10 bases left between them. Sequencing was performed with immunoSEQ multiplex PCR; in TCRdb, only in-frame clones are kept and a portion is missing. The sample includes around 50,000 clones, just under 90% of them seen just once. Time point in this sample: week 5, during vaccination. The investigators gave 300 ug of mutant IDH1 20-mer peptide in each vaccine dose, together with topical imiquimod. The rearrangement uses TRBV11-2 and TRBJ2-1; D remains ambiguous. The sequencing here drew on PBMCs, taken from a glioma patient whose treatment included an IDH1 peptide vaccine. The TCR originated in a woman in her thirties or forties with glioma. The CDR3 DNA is TGTGCCAGCAGCTTAGTTGTAGCCGGTGAGCAGTTCTTC. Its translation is CASSLVVAGEQFF.